The 9 T cell receptor beta chains in this list originate from one sample, sequenced in a study of blood T cell repertoires in COVID-19. TCRdb keeps only in-frame clones here, not all; method: immunoSEQ multiplex PCR. The table lists around 250,000 clones, approximately 81% of them singletons. Sequencing was performed on peripheral blood. The receptor set was obtained from a woman between 18 and 30 years old with acute or convalescent COVID-19.

The chain links TRBV7-6 to TRBJ2-4, with 9 bases that match TRBD1. Trimming removed 5 bases from V and 3 bases from J; junction bases left unmatched: 14. The CDR3 covers 18 residues. From germline, CDR1 is SGHVS and CDR2 FNYEAQ. The CDR3 sequence: CASSPFLGLDRGKNIQYF. The CDR3 nucleotides read TGTGCCAGCAGCCCTTTCTTGGGTTTGGACAGGGGCAAAAACATTCAGTACTTC.

This chain uses TRBV14 with TRBJ2-2; TRBD2 matches at 7 bases. V trimming: 4 bases; J trimming: 4 bases; junction bases outside the gene matches: 9. This CDR3 region has 16 residues. CDR1 and CDR2 (germline): SGHDN, FVKESK. The CDR3, as DNA: TGTGCCAGCAGCCCCCTCGCCGGGAGGTCCACCGGGGAGCTGTTTTTT. Its translation: CASSPLAGRSTGELFF.

This clone was seen a handful of times. The chain recombines TRBV6-2 or TRBV6-3 with TRBJ2-5; D is perhaps TRBD2 (7 bases). Germline V gene lookup returns CDR1 MNHEY and CDR2 SVGEGT. With 0 bases removed from V and 1 base from J, the gap between germline ends came to 9 bases. This CDR3 region has 15 residues. For the CDR3, the DNA is TGTGCCAGCAGTTACTCGGGGGGGCCCCAAGAGACCCAGTACTTC. It yields the protein CASSYSGGPQETQYF.

The gene calls are TRBV28 and TRBJ2-5, with 9 bases identical to TRBD1. Per germline, CDR1 MDHEN and CDR2 SYDVKM. The CDR3 consists of 14 residues. The junction had 7 bases not matched to a gene; V was cut back by 7 bases and J by 4 bases. CDR3 residues: CASTTNRGLETQYF. CDR3 DNA sequence: TGTGCCAGCACCACCAACAGGGGGCTAGAGACCCAGTACTTC.

CDR3 bases: TGTGCCAGCAGCCAAACTACAGGGGAATCGGCCAAAAACATTCAGTACTTC. Translating gives CASSQTTGESAKNIQYF. This chain connects TRBV4-2 to TRBJ2-4, with 7 bases identical to TRBD1. Germline V gives CDR1 LGHNA, CDR2 YNFKEQ. Trimming removed 2 bases from V and 1 base from J; junction bases left unmatched: 8. The CDR3 extends over 17 amino acids.

The chain links TRBV27 to TRBJ1-6; 8 bases are a match to TRBD1. Unmatched junction bases numbered 10, after V lost 5 bases and J lost 10 bases. CDR1 MNHEY and CDR2 SMNVEV come from the germline V gene (reference sequence). The CDR3 is 15 amino acids. CDR3 sequence reads: CASSETTGVNSPLHF. CDR3 DNA: TGTGCCAGCAGTGAAACGACAGGGGTCAACTCACCCCTCCACTTT.

This chain links TRBV6-1 with TRBJ1-5; 9 bases agree with TRBD1. The CDR3 runs 14 residues. Per germline, CDR1 MNHNS and CDR2 SASEGT. After removal of 6 bases from V and 2 bases from J, the junction contained 2 bases not matched to a gene. CDR3 DNA sequence: TGTGCCAGCAGGGACAGGGGAGGCAATCAGCCCCAGCATTTT. It specifies CASRDRGGNQPQHF.

This chain connects TRBV14 to TRBJ2-7; D not certain. The V gene's germline CDR1 is SGHDN and CDR2 FVKESK. There are 15 residues in the CDR3. V shed 2 bases and J shed 3 bases, with 14 bases lying between them. This CDR3 is CASSQTQIIFYEQYF. CDR3 coding DNA: TGTGCCAGCAGCCAAACCCAGATAATATTCTACGAGCAGTACTTC.

This sequence joins TRBV18 and TRBJ1-2; TRBD1 might be the D (5 bases). V dropped 4 bases and J dropped 4 bases, with 16 bases sitting between them. Germline CDR1 KGHSH, CDR2 LQKENI. The CDR3 has 15 residues. The DNA of the CDR3 is TGTGCCAGCTCACGGGGGAGGGACCCGGGCTATGGCTACACCTTC. Encoded protein: CASSRGRDPGYGYTF. The variable domain in full, completed from reference TRBV18 and TRBJ1-2, reads NAGVMQNPRHLVRRRGQEARLRCSPMKGHSHVYWYRQLPEEGLKFMVYLQKENIIDESGMPKERFSAEFPKEGPSILRIQQVVRGDSAAYFCASSRGRDPGYGYTFGSGTRLTVV.